These 5 T cell receptor beta chains were all obtained from the same sample, sequenced in a study of T-cell reconstitution after alpha-beta-depleted transplantation in children (dated by TCRdb to 2015 to 2016). Library method: PCR. TCRdb names Illumina HiSeq 2500 as the instrument used. TCR library preparation used molecular barcoding, with unique molecular identifiers applied to normalize quantification of the TCRbeta repertoire. TCRdb redid the processing of the public reads, applying fastp at Q25 and MiXCR, and retained in-frame beta chains. Duplicate CDR3 protein sequences are folded into a single record with the most common DNA and genes. This sample is represented by around 96,000 distinct CDR3 sequences; over 9% of them were singletons. The top ten constitute roughly 14% of the sample. The sample here was PBMCs from the stem cell graft donor, taken from the stem cell graft. Receptors were obtained from a human donor who donated a stem cell graft to a child with inherited bone marrow failure.

This clonotype was observed many times. The chain joins TRBV25-1 to TRBJ1-1; D is unresolved. The CDR3 spans 14 residues. V was trimmed by 8 bases and J by 0 bases, leaving 13 bases between them. CDR1 and CDR2 from the germline V gene are MGHDK and SYGVNS. The CDR3 is CASHPNGMNTEAFF. In DNA form, the CDR3 reads TGTGCCAGCCATCCGAACGGCATGAACACTGAAGCTTTCTTT.

This clonotype was counted at least ten times. The CDR3 DNA sequence: TGCAGTGCTAGCTTGGTAGCTGGGTTTGCAGATACGCAGTATTTT. It is translated as CSASLVAGFADTQYF. The genes are TRBV20-1 and TRBJ2-3, with D unresolved. The CDR3 sequence is 15 residues long. V lost 3 bases and J 4 bases, leaving 17 bases between the germline ends. The germline CDR1 and CDR2 sequences are DFQATT and SNEGSKA (reference sequence).

This clonotype was seen ten or more times. The J gene is TRBJ2-7, the V gene TRBV29-1, with 9 bases matching TRBD1. Trimming cost V 7 bases and J 4 bases; bases outside gene matches: 11. The germline V gene encodes CDR1 SQVTM and CDR2 ANQGSEA. The length of the CDR3 is 14 residues. The CDR3 DNA sequence: TGCAGCGCCATACCGACAGGGGGTAAATACGAGCAGTACTTC. It codes for CSAIPTGGKYEQYF.

This clonotype was seen many times. V is TRBV5-5 and J is TRBJ1-3; 7 bases line up with TRBD1. The CDR3 runs to 14 residues. Germline trimming cut 6 bases from V and 3 bases from J; bases unmatched to any gene: 6. The germline V gene has CDR1 SGHKS and CDR2 YYEKEE (reference sequence). The CDR3 bases are TGTGCCAGCAACAGGGGTAGCTTTGGAAACACCATATATTTT. Its protein is CASNRGSFGNTIYF.

This clonotype showed up many times. The CDR3 loop reads CASRGWGGTEAFF. CDR3 nucleotides: TGTGCCAGCAGGGGGTGGGGGGGCACTGAAGCTTTCTTT. The V gene is TRBV12-3 or TRBV12-4, the J gene TRBJ1-1; a weak D match, TRBD1 (5 bases). CDR3 length equals 13 residues. V shed 6 bases and J shed 4 bases, with 12 bases lying between them.